This TCR beta chain was identified during a study of blood T cell repertoires in COVID-19. About the research overall: Collection of acute and convalescent COVID-19 samples took place in the United States, Italy and Spain. T cells, B-cell-depleted T cells, or PBMCs supplied cDNA or gDNA.

How the authors handled the data: Reference gene primer amplification yielded estimated nucleated cell counts. Profiled with immunoSEQ multiplex PCR; TCRdb holds only in-frame clones, not every one. That table supplies the V and J calls and clone size; D and trimming were determined from the DNA. The sample lists over 150,000 clones; roughly 80% were seen once. CDR1 is MNHNY and CDR2 is SVGAGI in the germline V gene (reference sequence). This CDR3 spans 20 amino acids. J was trimmed by 6 bases and V by 5 bases; bases with no gene match: 24. The sequenced material came from peripheral blood. The chain has TRBV6-6 and TRBJ2-7; 11 bases align to TRBD2. The source of this sequence is a man between 70 and 80 years old with acute or convalescent COVID-19. CDR3 residues: CASSRNRLAGILATRGEQYF. As DNA, the CDR3 is TGTGCCAGCAGTCGAAATAGACTAGCGGGAATTTTGGCGACACGAGGCGAGCAGTACTTC.